What follows are 9 T cell receptor beta chains derived from one specimen sequenced in a study of blood T cell repertoires in COVID-19 (TCRdb year 2020). Libraries were made using the immunoSEQ multiplex PCR assay. Sourced from immuneACCESS, this table was stored by TCRdb with only in-frame sequences that have V and J called. A share of the clones is absent; for the studies checked, an unresolved V gene accounts for under half, and the remainder has no known explanation. The sample table shows around 180,000 clones, and about nine tenths are seen once. The top ten clones comprise 2% to 2.5% of the sample. What was sequenced was peripheral blood. The source is a man between 70 and 80 years old with active or convalescent COVID-19.

This chain connects TRBV30 to TRBJ1-1; tentatively, D is TRBD1 (6 bases). V was clipped by 5 bases and J by 1 base, with 11 bases between them. The V gene's germline CDR1 is GTSNPN and CDR2 SVGIG (reference sequence). The CDR3 consists of 13 residues. DNA for the CDR3: TGTGCCTGGGGAGGACAGCCGAACACTGAAGCTTTCTTT. Its protein is CAWGGQPNTEAFF.

CDR3 sequence (DNA): TGTGCCAGCAGTGCGGACTATGAGCAGTTCTTC. It specifies CASSADYEQFF. This sequence joins TRBV2 and TRBJ2-1, with D perhaps matching TRBD2 (5 bases). Trimming took 4 bases from V and 8 from J, leaving 6 bases between them. The CDR3 is 11 residues long. Germline V lookup: CDR1 SNHLY, CDR2 FYNNEI.

This clone was recorded once. The rearrangement joins TRBV28 to TRBJ2-1; TRBD2 aligns across 9 bases. Germline V CDR1 and CDR2: MDHEN, SYDVKM. The CDR3 is made up of 17 amino acids. The junction had 12 bases not matched to a gene; V was cut back by 5 bases and J by 4 bases. CDR3 bases: TGTGCCAGCAGTGATGCGACTAGCGGAGTCCTATACAATGAGCAGTTCTTC. It yields the protein CASSDATSGVLYNEQFF.

J is TRBJ2-5 and V is TRBV4-3, with a weak D call TRBD1 (5 bases). CDR1 is LGHNA, CDR2 YSLEER, per germline. Trimming removed 0 bases from V and 5 bases from J, with 10 bases in between. The CDR3 totals 14 residues. Here the CDR3 reads CASSQDRGFETQYF. As DNA, the CDR3 is TGCGCCAGCAGCCAAGATAGGGGATTCGAGACCCAGTACTTC.

The rearrangement joins TRBV5-8 to TRBJ2-1, with TRBD2 matching over 10 bases. V shed 3 bases and J 7 bases; nucleotides not matched to a gene: 10. The CDR3 covers 16 residues. The germline V gene has CDR1 SGHTS and CDR2 YDEGEE. CDR3 DNA sequence: TGTGCCAGCAGCTCCCCGGGGAGCGGGGGGGTGAATGAGCAGTTCTTC. Its protein product is CASSSPGSGGVNEQFF.

This chain connects TRBV27 to TRBJ1-3; 10 bases are a match to TRBD1. Germline assignment: CDR1 MNHEY and CDR2 SMNVEV (reference sequence). The CDR3 is made up of 20 amino acids. V dropped 6 bases and J dropped 0; count of bases not matched to a gene: 17. Written as DNA, the CDR3 is TGTGCCAGCAGCCCCAGGTCGACAGGGGGCCCTATTCACTCTGGAAACACCATATATTTT. Its translation is CASSPRSTGGPIHSGNTIYF.

This chain joins TRBV7-2 and TRBJ1-4; D is uncertain. Trimming removed 4 bases from V and 0 bases from J, with 9 bases in between. CDR1 SGHTA and CDR2 FQGNSA come from the germline V gene. This CDR3 contains 15 residues. CDR3 coding DNA: TGTGCCAGCAGCTCAAGACACGCAACTAATGAAAAACTGTTTTTT. It codes for CASSSRHATNEKLFF.

The rearrangement joins TRBV10-1 to TRBJ2-2; 11 bases are shared with TRBD1. After removal of 4 bases from V and 6 bases from J, the junction contained 4 bases not matched to a gene. CDR3 length: 15 amino acids. Germline V lookup: CDR1 WNHNN, CDR2 SYGVQD (reference sequence). Here the CDR3 reads CASSAGQGASGELFF. CDR3 DNA sequence: TGCGCCAGCAGTGCAGGACAGGGGGCCTCCGGGGAGCTGTTTTTT.

The gene calls are TRBV6-6 and TRBJ2-7; 11 nucleotides match TRBD1. The CDR3 loop spans 14 amino acids. Germline values: CDR1 MNHNY, CDR2 SVGAGI (reference sequence). V was clipped by 4 bases and J by 2 bases; unmatched bases: 1. The CDR3 sequence is CASSLGQGAYEQYF. The DNA of the CDR3 is TGTGCCAGCAGTTTGGGACAGGGGGCCTACGAGCAGTACTTC.